One and the same sample provided the 5 T cell receptor beta chains below, sequenced in a study of shared clonotypes between healthy human individuals. The table came from immunoSEQ multiplex PCR; TCRdb's copy has only in-frame clones and leaves some out. The sample includes over 2,000,000 clones, 93% of them seen just once. Selected positively for CCR7 and CD45RO-negative, naive CD8 cells excluded terminally differentiated effector memory CD45RA+ cells. Sequencing input: naive CD8+ T cells from PBMCs. These receptors all stem from a man aged 18 to 30 in good health. Some clones in this sample may be carry-over from other donors' samples.

Notes on this clone: A read error is the likely source, as a far larger clone sits one nucleotide away. Within the sample, other DNA sequences also encode this same CDR3. This chain uses TRBV14 with TRBJ1-1, with a weak D call TRBD1 (5 bases). V shed 3 bases and J shed 1 base, with 6 bases lying between them. The CDR3 sequence is 13 residues long. Germline assignment: CDR1 SGHDN and CDR2 FVKESK. CDR3 sequence: CASSQGRNTEAFF. DNA for the CDR3: TGTGCCAGCAGCCAGGGGCGGAACACTGAAGCTTTCTTT.

This rearrangement joins TRBV5-4 to TRBJ2-7; D is perhaps TRBD2 (6 bases). Trimming left V 4 bases short and J 0 bases short, with 20 bases between. The germline V gene encodes CDR1 SGHNT and CDR2 YYREEE (reference sequence). The length of the CDR3 is 17 residues. The CDR3 is CASSPGLSGTSSYEQYF. The CDR3 DNA follows: TGTGCCAGCAGCCCGGGACTTAGCGGAACTAGCTCCTACGAGCAGTACTTC.

The chain employs TRBV9 and TRBJ2-1; D not certain. CDR3 length: 14 amino acids. V dropped 0 bases and J dropped 6 bases, with 10 bases sitting between them. Germline V lookup: CDR1 SGDLS, CDR2 YYNGEE. CDR3 nucleotides: TGTGCCAGCAGCGTAGTGGATGCTGGCAATGAGCAGTTCTTC. This codes for CASSVVDAGNEQFF.

The chain uses TRBV5-6 and TRBJ2-1; 9 bases map to TRBD2. The germline gives CDR1 SGHDT, CDR2 YYEEEE. Trimming at V came to 4 bases and at J to 3 bases, leaving 11 bases not matched to a gene. CDR3 length: 17 amino acids. The CDR3 nucleotides are TGTGCCAGCAGCCCCTTGGGGCGGGAGGGCCTCTACAATGAGCAGTTCTTC. It specifies CASSPLGREGLYNEQFF.

This clone was found once. The same CDR3 is also encoded by other DNA sequences in this sample. The J gene is TRBJ2-7, the V gene TRBV7-2; 8 positions match TRBD2. Per germline, CDR1 SGHTA and CDR2 FQGNSA. This CDR3 is built from 15 residues. J gave up 1 base and V 5 bases, and 7 bases lay outside the gene matches. The CDR3 loop reads CASSPGLAASYEQYF. CDR3 bases: TGTGCCAGCAGCCCTGGACTAGCTGCATCCTACGAGCAGTACTTC.